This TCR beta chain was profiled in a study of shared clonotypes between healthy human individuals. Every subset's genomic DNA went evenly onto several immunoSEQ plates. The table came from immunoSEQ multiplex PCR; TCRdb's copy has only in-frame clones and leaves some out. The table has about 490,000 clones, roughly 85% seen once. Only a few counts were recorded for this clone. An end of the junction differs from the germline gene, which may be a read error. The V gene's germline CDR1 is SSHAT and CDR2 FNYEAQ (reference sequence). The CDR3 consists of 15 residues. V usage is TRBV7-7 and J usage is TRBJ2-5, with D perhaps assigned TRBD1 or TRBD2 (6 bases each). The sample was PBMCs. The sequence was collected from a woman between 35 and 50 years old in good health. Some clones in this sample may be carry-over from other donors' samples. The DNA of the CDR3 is TGTGCTAGCAGCTTAGGAGGAGGGGGTCGAGAGACCCAGTACTTC. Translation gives CASSLGGGGRETQYF.